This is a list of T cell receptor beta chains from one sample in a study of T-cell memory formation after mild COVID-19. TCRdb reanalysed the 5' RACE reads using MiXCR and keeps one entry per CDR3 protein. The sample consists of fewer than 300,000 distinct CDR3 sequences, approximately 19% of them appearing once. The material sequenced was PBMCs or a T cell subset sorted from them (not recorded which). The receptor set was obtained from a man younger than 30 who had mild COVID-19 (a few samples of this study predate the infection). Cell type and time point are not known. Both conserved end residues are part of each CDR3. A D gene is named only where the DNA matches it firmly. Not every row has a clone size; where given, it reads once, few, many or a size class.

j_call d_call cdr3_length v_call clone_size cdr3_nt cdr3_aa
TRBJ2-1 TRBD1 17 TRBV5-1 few TGCGCCAGCAGCACCTTACAGGGGGCTAGCTCCTACAATGAGCAGTTCTTC CASSTLQGASSYNEQFF
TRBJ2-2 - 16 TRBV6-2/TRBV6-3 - TGTGCCAGCAGTTACTCGGTCACGGGGGACACCGGGGAGCTGTTTTTT CASSYSVTGDTGELFF
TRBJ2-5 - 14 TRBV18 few TGTGCCAGCTCGACGACAAATCCTGAAGAGACCCAGTACTTC CASSTTNPEETQYF
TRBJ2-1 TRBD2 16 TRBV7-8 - TGTGCCAGCAGACCAAGCGGGGGGTCCCCCTACAATGAGCAGTTCTTC CASRPSGGSPYNEQFF
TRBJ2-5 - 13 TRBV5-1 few TGCGCCAGCAGCTTACAGGTCCAAGAGACCCAGTACTTC CASSLQVQETQYF
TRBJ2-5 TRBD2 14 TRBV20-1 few TGCAGTGCTAAAGGGACTAGCGGGGCAGAGACCCAGTACTTC CSAKGTSGAETQYF
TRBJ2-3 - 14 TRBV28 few TGTGCCAGCAGTCTTCGGTCCCTAGGGGGGACGCAGTATTTT CASSLRSLGGTQYF
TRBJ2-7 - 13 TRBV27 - TGTGCCAGCAGCCGGATGGGCTCCTACGAGCAGTACTTC CASSRMGSYEQYF
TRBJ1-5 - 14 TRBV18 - TGTGCCAGCTCACCAGAATCCGGGTCCCAGCCCCAGCATTTT CASSPESGSQPQHF
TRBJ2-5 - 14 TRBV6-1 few TGTGCCAGCAGTGTGGCAGGGGACCAAGAGACCCAGTACTTC CASSVAGDQETQYF
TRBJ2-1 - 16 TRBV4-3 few TGCGCCAGCAGCCAAGATACCTACAACTCCTACAATGAGCAGTTCTTC CASSQDTYNSYNEQFF
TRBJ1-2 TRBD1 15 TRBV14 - TGTGCCAGCAGCCCGGCGGGACAGGGGAGCTATGGCTACACCTTC CASSPAGQGSYGYTF
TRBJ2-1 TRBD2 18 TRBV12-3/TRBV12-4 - TGTGCCAGCAGTCCGGGACTAGCGGGGGGCATTACCTACAATGAGCAGTTCTTC CASSPGLAGGITYNEQFF
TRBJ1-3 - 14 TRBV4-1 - TGCGCCAGCAGCCAACAGGGGTACGGAAACACCATATATTTT CASSQQGYGNTIYF
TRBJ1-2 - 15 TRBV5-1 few TGCGCCAGTCGCGGGGCTTTTGGGGAGGCCTATGGCTACACCTTC CASRGAFGEAYGYTF
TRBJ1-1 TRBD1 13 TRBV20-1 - TGCAGTGCTGGGACAGGGGGCGGAACTGAAGCTTTCTTT CSAGTGGGTEAFF
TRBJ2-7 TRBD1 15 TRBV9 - TGTGCCAGCAGCGCGTACAGGGGAAGCTCCTACGAGCAGTACTTC CASSAYRGSSYEQYF
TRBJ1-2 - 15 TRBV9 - TGTGCCAGCAGCGTAGGAGGGCCCACTAACTATGGCTACACCTTC CASSVGGPTNYGYTF
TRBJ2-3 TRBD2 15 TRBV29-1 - TGCAGCGTTGGCGGTAGCGGGGGGGGCACAGATACGCAGTATTTT CSVGGSGGGTDTQYF
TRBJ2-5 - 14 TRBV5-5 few TGTGCCAGCAGCTTGGACGGATTCCAAGAGACCCAGTACTTC CASSLDGFQETQYF
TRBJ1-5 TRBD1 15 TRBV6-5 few TGTGCCAGCAGCCACAGGGGTCCTTCGGGGCAGCCCCAGCATTTT CASSHRGPSGQPQHF
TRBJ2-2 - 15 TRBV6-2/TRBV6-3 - TGTGCCAGCAGGCACATGGGAGGGAACACCGGGGAGCTGTTTTTT CASRHMGGNTGELFF
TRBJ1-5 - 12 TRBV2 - TGTGCCAGCGCGGGGGGGAACCAGCCCCAGCATTTT CASAGGNQPQHF
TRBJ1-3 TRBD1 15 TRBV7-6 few TGTGCCAGCAGCTGGCTGCCGGGACAGGGGGAGACCATATATTTT CASSWLPGQGETIYF
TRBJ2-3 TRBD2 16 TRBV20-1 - TGCAGTGCTGGGGATGGATTTGCGGGGGTGGGAGATACGCAGTATTTT CSAGDGFAGVGDTQYF
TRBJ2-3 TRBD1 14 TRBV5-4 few TGTGCCAGCAGCCCCAGGACAGGGGCAGATACGCAGTATTTT CASSPRTGADTQYF
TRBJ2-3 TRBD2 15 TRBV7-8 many TGTGCCAGCCAGATGCGGGGGGCTGAGACAGATACGCAGTATTTT CASQMRGAETDTQYF
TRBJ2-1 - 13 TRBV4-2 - TGTGCCAGCAGCAGACACGGCGACAATGAGCAGTTCTTC CASSRHGDNEQFF
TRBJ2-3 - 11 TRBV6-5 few TGTGCCACAACGGACACAGATACGCAGTATTTT CATTDTDTQYF
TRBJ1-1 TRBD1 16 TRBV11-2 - TGTGCCAGCAGCTCCAGGCTACAGGGGCAAGGCACTGAAGCTTTCTTT CASSSRLQGQGTEAFF
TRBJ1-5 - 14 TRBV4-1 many TGTGCCAGCTCACCACGACAGGGCAATCAGCCCCAGCATTTT CASSPRQGNQPQHF
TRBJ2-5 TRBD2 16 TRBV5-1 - TGCGCCAGCAGCTTCAGACTAGCGGGGGGCCAAGAGACCCAGTACTTC CASSFRLAGGQETQYF
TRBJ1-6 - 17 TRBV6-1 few TGTGCCAGCAGTGACCGGTTGGGGCTGAACTATAATTCACCCCTCCACTTT CASSDRLGLNYNSPLHF
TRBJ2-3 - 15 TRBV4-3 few TGCGCCAGCAGCCAAGGCGGGGCCCGCACAGATACGCAGTATTTT CASSQGGARTDTQYF
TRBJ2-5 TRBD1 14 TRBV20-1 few TGCAGTGCTAGAGGCAACAGGGGGCGAGAGACCCAGTACTTC CSARGNRGRETQYF
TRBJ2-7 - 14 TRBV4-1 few TGCGCCAGCAGCCAAGGGTTGGGCGTCTACGAGCAGTACTTC CASSQGLGVYEQYF
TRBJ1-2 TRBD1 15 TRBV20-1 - TGCAGTGCTAGAGGAGGACAGGGAACTAACTATGGCTACACCTTC CSARGGQGTNYGYTF
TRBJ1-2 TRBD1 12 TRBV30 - TGTGCCTGGAGTGTACAGGGGTATCGATACACCTTC CAWSVQGYRYTF
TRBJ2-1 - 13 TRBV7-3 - TGTGCCAGCAGCGACCAGGCATGGTCAGAGCAGTTCTTC CASSDQAWSEQFF
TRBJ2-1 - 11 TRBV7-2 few TGTGCCAGCAGCCCCCGTGGCGAGCAGTTCTTC CASSPRGEQFF
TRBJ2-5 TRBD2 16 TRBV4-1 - TGCGCCAGCAGCCCCTCCATAGCGGGGGTACAAGAGACCCAGTACTTC CASSPSIAGVQETQYF
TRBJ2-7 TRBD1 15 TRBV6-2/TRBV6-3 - TGTGCCAGCAGTCCCCCGGAACAGGGGATTCACGAGCAGTACTTC CASSPPEQGIHEQYF
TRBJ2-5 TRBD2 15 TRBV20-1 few TGCAGTGGAGCCAGGAGCGGGGGGTTCCAAGAGACCCAGTACTTC CSGARSGGFQETQYF
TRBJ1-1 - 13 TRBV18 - TGTGCCAGCTATTTAGGGGGTTTTGCTGAAGCTTTCTTT CASYLGGFAEAFF
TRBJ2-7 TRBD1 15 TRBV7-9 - TGTGCCAGCAGCTCACCACAGGGGGTTGGGTACGAGCAGTACTTC CASSSPQGVGYEQYF
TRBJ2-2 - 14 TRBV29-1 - TGCAGCGTCTGGGGGCAGCCGAACACCGGGGAGCTGTTTTTT CSVWGQPNTGELFF
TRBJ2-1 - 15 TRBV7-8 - TGTGCCAGCAGCTCCCGAGGGGGGGGGAAGAATGAGCAGTTCTTC CASSSRGGGKNEQFF
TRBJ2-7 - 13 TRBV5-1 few TGCGCCAGCAGCCCCGGGATCTCCTACGAGCAGTACTTC CASSPGISYEQYF